This T cell receptor (beta chain) was recorded in a study of T cells after yellow fever vaccination. Regarding the study as a whole: Among primary-vaccination clones, most reappeared after the booster, at around 97% for CD4 and 88% for CD8.

This clonotype was counted between two and nine times. Antigen specificity is unknown. Germline assignment: CDR1 MNHEY and CDR2 SVGAGI. This CDR3 has 15 residues. V gave up 6 bases and J gave up 7 bases; unmatched junction bases: 8. TCRdb reprocessed the 5' RACE reads via MiXCR and lists one record per CDR3 protein. Here the sample spans some 300,000 distinct CDR3 sequences, 8.7% being singletons. The material sequenced was CD4+ T cells sorted from PBMCs, taken 5 days after the yellow fever booster vaccination. The clonotype comes from a man aged 18 to 30 who received the YFV17D yellow fever vaccine. The chain has TRBV6-5 and TRBJ1-6; 8 nucleotides line up with TRBD1. In DNA form, the CDR3 reads TGTGCCAGCAGGCCCAGGGGGCCGGTGAATTCACCCCTCCACTTT. It translates to CASRPRGPVNSPLHF.